Included here is one T cell receptor beta chain sequence, with context. The data belong to a study of identical twins. TCRdb used MiXCR to reprocess the 5' RACE reads, holding one entry per CDR3 protein. There are about 1.7 million distinct CDR3 sequences in the sample; about 32% occur only once, and around 0.3% lies in the top ten. This CDR3 has 15 amino acids. Trimming pared 8 bases from V and 0 bases from J, leaving 14 bases between. Sequencing was carried out using cord blood. The TCR sequence derives from a newborn girl in good health. The V call is TRBV12-3 or TRBV12-4, the J call TRBJ1-5; unclear D gene. The CDR3 region has the DNA TGTGCCAGCGCCTCCCTATGGGATAGCAATCAGCCCCAGCATTTT. It codes for CASASLWDSNQPQHF.